This T cell receptor beta chain is from a study of cytomegalovirus exposure and HLA in healthy donors. Overall study results and limits: Cytomegalovirus-associated TCR beta chains were listed, numbering approximately 150. According to reports, the classifier identified cytomegalovirus status with high specificity and sensitivity.

PCR employed 60 Vbeta and 13 Jbeta primers. The assay was immunoSEQ multiplex PCR, and TCRdb's table has in-frame clones only and misses some. This sample has 85,000 to 110,000 clones; around 76% occur once, and the top ten carry 9% to 12%. On this clone: Its antigen is unknown.

Whereas donors were nominally healthy upon sampling, unrecorded immune exposures were probable. Per germline, CDR1 MNHEY and CDR2 SVGAGI. V was cut by 2 bases and J by 6 bases, with 14 bases left in between. The CDR3 length is 15 residues. This chain connects TRBV6-5 to TRBJ2-1; D possibly corresponds to TRBD1 (6 bases). The sequence was obtained from a woman aged 18-29 years in good health and CMV-seropositive. Material: PBMCs. The CDR3 is CASSYEGGRGNEQFF. The CDR3 DNA reads as TGTGCCAGCAGTTACGAAGGGGGAAGGGGCAATGAGCAGTTCTTC.